A single sample gave rise to the 32 T cell receptor beta chains below, sequenced in a study of cytomegalovirus exposure and HLA in healthy donors (dated by TCRdb to about 2017). Library construction relied on the immunoSEQ multiplex PCR assay. The multiplex PCR relied on a mix of 60 forward primers for TCR Vbeta segments and 13 reverse primers for TCR Jbeta segments. TCRdb limited this immuneACCESS table to in-frame rearrangements with V and J called. A share of clones is missing; checked studies link under half to unresolved V genes, and the rest is unexplained. This sample comprises 120,000 or so clones, 17% of them detected only once. Approximately 2.9% of the sample is held by the ten biggest clonotypes. Specimen: PBMCs. All receptors come from a female donor in good health and CMV-seropositive.

In its sample, this clone was seen a few times. The V call is TRBV4-2, the J call TRBJ2-1; D call uncertain. The CDR3 is made up of 16 amino acids. The germline V and J ends were trimmed by 0 bases and 3 bases, with 12 bases remaining between them. Germline CDR1 is LGHNA and CDR2 is YNFKEQ. The CDR3 loop reads CASSQDRVSLYNEQFF. The CDR3 DNA follows: TGTGCCAGCAGCCAAGATCGGGTTAGTCTCTACAATGAGCAGTTCTTC.

The chain employs TRBV5-1 and TRBJ2-1; the match to TRBD2 covers 10 bases. CDR3 length: 16 amino acids. Germline trimming cut 3 bases from V and 6 bases from J; bases unmatched to any gene: 9. Germline lookup yields CDR1 SGHRS and CDR2 YFSETQ. CDR3 sequence (DNA): TGCGCCAGCAGCTCCCAGGGCCCTAGCGGGGGCAATGAGCAGTTCTTC. It yields the protein CASSSQGPSGGNEQFF.

This clone came up a few times. The V call is TRBV4-1, the J call TRBJ2-5; 8 nucleotides match TRBD1. Germline V gene sequence: CDR1 MGHRA, CDR2 YSYEKL. The V segment lost 5 bases and the J segment 4 bases; nucleotides outside the gene matches: 6. There are 14 residues in the CDR3. Here the CDR3 reads CASSDRGVGETQYF. DNA of the CDR3: TGCGCCAGCAGCGACAGGGGCGTCGGAGAGACCCAGTACTTC.

This chain connects TRBV5-1 to TRBJ1-2; D gene uncertain. This CDR3 has 14 amino acids. V lost 2 bases to trimming and J lost 7 bases, with 15 bases between them. The germline gives CDR1 SGHRS, CDR2 YFSETQ. The chain's CDR3 is CASSLSPGGSGYTF. CDR3 nucleotides: TGCGCCAGCAGCTTATCCCCGGGTGGAAGTGGCTACACCTTC.

This chain connects TRBV9 to TRBJ2-1; D not resolved. The CDR3 loop spans 13 amino acids. CDR1 SGDLS and CDR2 YYNGEE come from the germline V gene. Trimming removed 0 bases at V and 10 bases at J, with 11 bases between. The DNA of the CDR3 is TGTGCCAGCAGCGTAGTCCCCGTTTCGGAGCAGTTCTTC. Its translation: CASSVVPVSEQFF.

The chain is built from TRBV11-2 and TRBJ2-7; possibly TRBD2 for D (5 bases). This CDR3 region has 16 residues. Germline CDR1 SGHAT, CDR2 FQNNGV. The V end lost 5 bases, the J end lost 2 bases, and 19 bases lay between the germline ends. CDR3 loop: CASSPISRSGTYEQYF. In DNA, the CDR3 is TGTGCCAGCAGCCCCATATCCAGGAGCGGCACCTACGAGCAGTACTTC.

The V call is TRBV5-1, the J call TRBJ2-2; tentatively, D is TRBD2 (5 bases). This CDR3 is 18 amino acids long. V lost 0 bases and J lost 0, with 15 bases in between. Germline V gene lookup returns CDR1 SGHRS and CDR2 YFSETQ. CDR3 residues: CASSLGLWEYTNTGELFF. Written as DNA, the CDR3 is TGCGCCAGCAGCTTGGGCCTATGGGAGTACACGAACACCGGGGAGCTGTTTTTT.

The V gene is TRBV25-1, the J gene TRBJ2-5; D unclear. The CDR3 runs 14 residues. The V gene's germline CDR1 is MGHDK and CDR2 SYGVNS. Deletions cut 3 bases from V and 1 base from J, with 9 bases between. In nucleotides, the CDR3 is TGTGCCAGCAGTGAGCCGGGTGGCCAAGAGACCCAGTACTTC. The encoded protein is CASSEPGGQETQYF.

This clone was detected a few times. CDR3 protein: CASSYSPTRVNTEAFF. The CDR3 DNA is TGTGCCAGCAGTTACTCCCCGACAAGAGTGAACACTGAAGCTTTCTTT. The chain joins TRBV6-5 to TRBJ1-1; D is unclear. The V end lost 0 bases, the J end lost 0 bases, and 11 bases lay between the germline ends. From germline, CDR1 is MNHEY and CDR2 SVGAGI. There are 16 residues in the CDR3.

This clone was found a few times. V usage is TRBV5-1 and J usage is TRBJ2-3; no reliable D call. The germline V gene encodes CDR1 SGHRS and CDR2 YFSETQ. Trimming removed 1 base at V and 4 bases at J, with 7 bases between. This CDR3 is 13 amino acids long. CDR3 sequence (DNA): TGCGCCAGCAGCTTGTCCCTCGCAGATACGCAGTATTTT. Its protein product is CASSLSLADTQYF.

This clone was picked up a small number of times. This chain joins TRBV5-1 and TRBJ1-1; TRBD1 aligns across 11 bases. The ends lost 2 bases at V and 1 base at J; junction bases unmatched: 4. The CDR3 is 16 residues long. Germline CDR1 is SGHRS and CDR2 is YFSETQ. CDR3 region: CASSFGTGGANTEAFF. CDR3 nucleotide sequence: TGCGCCAGCAGCTTTGGGACAGGGGGTGCGAACACTGAAGCTTTCTTT.

This clone was counted a few times. The J gene is TRBJ1-2, the V gene TRBV25-1; 11 nucleotides match TRBD1. CDR1 is MGHDK, CDR2 SYGVNS, per germline. The V segment lost 6 bases and the J segment 7 bases; nucleotides outside the gene matches: 4. The CDR3 has 13 amino acids. DNA for the CDR3: TGTGCCAGCAGGGGACAGGGGGTTGGTGGCTACACCTTC. Protein: CASRGQGVGGYTF.

V is TRBV7-2 and J is TRBJ2-3, with 9 bases that match TRBD2. Germline CDR1 is SGHTA and CDR2 is FQGNSA. The CDR3 has 17 residues. Trimming took 4 bases from V and 0 from J; bases not matched to a gene: 8. The CDR3 protein is CASSSLTSGDSTDTQYF. CDR3 nucleotides: TGTGCCAGCAGCTCGTTGACTAGCGGAGATAGCACAGATACGCAGTATTTT.

This clone has a handful of counts. The chain couples TRBV4-3 to TRBJ2-5; TRBD2 matches 9 bases. V was pared by 1 base and J by 4 bases, with 7 bases of the junction left unmatched. Germline CDR1 LGHNA, CDR2 YSLEER. This CDR3 has 16 residues. CDR3 sequence (DNA): TGCGCCAGCAGCCAAGCATTTGGCGGGAGGGTAGAGACCCAGTACTTC. Translated, it gives CASSQAFGGRVETQYF.

This clone was counted a few times. This chain's CDR3 is CASSFSPSYEQYF. For the CDR3, the DNA is TGCGCCAGCAGCTTCAGTCCCTCCTACGAGCAGTACTTC. The V gene is TRBV5-1, the J gene TRBJ2-7; D not resolved. The CDR3 loop spans 13 amino acids. Trimming stripped 2 bases from V and 0 bases from J, with 6 bases between. Germline V lookup: CDR1 SGHRS, CDR2 YFSETQ. Looking up the rest from reference TRBV5-1 and TRBJ2-7 gives the full variable domain: KAGVTQTPRYLIKTRGQQVTLSCSPISGHRSVSWYQQTPGQGLQFLFEYFSETQRNKGNFPGRFSGRQFSNSRSEMNVSTLELGDSALYLCASSFSPSYEQYFGPGTRLTVT.

The rearrangement links TRBV9 to TRBJ2-6, with 7 bases fitting TRBD1. J gave up 4 bases and V 3 bases, and 4 bases lay outside the gene matches. The CDR3 runs 15 residues. Per germline, CDR1 SGDLS and CDR2 YYNGEE. The CDR3 sequence: CASSATGMGANVLTF. The CDR3 DNA follows: TGTGCCAGCAGCGCGACAGGGATGGGGGCCAACGTCCTGACTTTC.

This clone was seen more than once but under ten times. Other DNA sequences in the sample encode the same CDR3. The chain is built from TRBV5-1 and TRBJ2-5, with TRBD2 matching over 7 bases. This CDR3 contains 15 residues. V trimming: 2 bases; J trimming: 1 base; junction bases outside the gene matches: 5. The germline CDR1 and CDR2 sequences are SGHRS and YFSETQ. The CDR3 loop reads CASSLAGTTQETQYF. CDR3 DNA: TGCGCCAGCAGCTTAGCGGGGACTACCCAAGAGACCCAGTACTTC.

The gene calls are TRBV9 and TRBJ2-5; TRBD2 matches 14 bases. From germline, CDR1 is SGDLS and CDR2 YYNGEE. Unmatched junction bases numbered 4, after V lost 4 bases and J lost 5 bases. The CDR3 spans 15 residues. In nucleotides, the CDR3 is TGTGCCAGCAGCCCCAGACTAGCGGGGGGGGAGACCCAGTACTTC. Translated, it gives CASSPRLAGGETQYF.

This rearrangement joins TRBV9 to TRBJ1-2; 8 bases are shared with TRBD1. Germline-derived CDR1 and CDR2 are SGDLS and YYNGEE. There are 15 residues in the CDR3. With V trimmed by 0 bases and J by 3 bases, 4 bases remained unmatched. CDR3: CASSVVMTGDYGYTF. The CDR3 DNA sequence: TGTGCCAGCAGCGTAGTTATGACAGGGGACTATGGCTACACCTTC.

CDR3: CASSGKEGRAGTYEQYF. CDR3 DNA sequence: TGTGCCAGCAGCGGAAAAGAAGGGCGGGCGGGAACCTACGAGCAGTACTTC. This sequence joins TRBV9 and TRBJ2-7; TRBD2 is a possible D gene (6 bases). In germline, CDR1 is SGDLS, CDR2 YYNGEE. This CDR3 is 17 amino acids long. V was shortened by 3 bases and J by 2 bases, with 21 bases between the two germline ends.

This clone was observed a handful of times. This chain uses TRBV30 with TRBJ2-5, with D perhaps TRBD1 (6 bases). This CDR3 is 13 amino acids long. The ends were cut back, 4 bases at V and 8 bases at J, with 17 bases in the middle. In germline, CDR1 is GTSNPN, CDR2 SVGIG (reference sequence). The CDR3 protein is CAWTLNGGLTQYF. The DNA for the CDR3 is TGTGCCTGGACCCTAAATGGGGGCCTAACCCAGTACTTC.

V and J are TRBV2 and TRBJ1-5, with 8 bases aligning to TRBD1. The J segment lost 6 bases and the V segment lost 4 bases, leaving 8 bases of the junction unmatched. From germline, CDR1 is SNHLY and CDR2 FYNNEI. The CDR3 has 15 residues. The CDR3 is CASSVAGGPSQPQHF. CDR3 nucleotide sequence: TGTGCCAGCAGTGTTGCAGGGGGCCCATCTCAGCCCCAGCATTTT.

This chain links TRBV5-1 with TRBJ1-2; TRBD1 might be the D (6 bases). Germline V gene lookup returns CDR1 SGHRS and CDR2 YFSETQ. The V gene lost 0 bases and the J gene lost 8 bases, with 14 bases spanning the gap. The CDR3 covers 14 residues. CDR3 sequence (DNA): TGCGCCAGCAGCTTGGCGGGGGGCCCTCGGGGCTACACCTTC. Its translation is CASSLAGGPRGYTF.

CDR3 nucleotides: TGTGCCAGCAGTTACGGGACACCCAGCTCCTACAATGAGCAGTTCTTC. Protein: CASSYGTPSSYNEQFF. The J gene is TRBJ2-1, the V gene TRBV6-5; a possible D gene is TRBD1 (6 bases). CDR1 and CDR2 (germline): MNHEY, SVGAGI. The CDR3 consists of 16 residues. V lost 2 bases, J lost 0 bases, and 11 bases lay in between.

In DNA, the CDR3 is TGCGCCAGCAGGACTAGCGGAACCTACGAGCAGTACTTC. Its translation: CASRTSGTYEQYF. The chain joins TRBV5-1 to TRBJ2-7; 9 bases line up with TRBD2. CDR1 SGHRS and CDR2 YFSETQ come from the germline V gene. The CDR3 length is 13 residues. J gave up 2 bases and V 5 bases, and 2 bases lay outside the gene matches.

This clone was detected a few times. This chain uses TRBV7-2 with TRBJ2-3; the D gene is possibly TRBD2 (6 bases). The length of the CDR3 is 15 residues. Germline V gives CDR1 SGHTA, CDR2 FQGNSA. The V gene lost 5 bases and the J gene lost 7 bases, with 19 bases spanning the gap. In nucleotides, the CDR3 is TGTGCCAGCAGCCTTCGGACCCAGCGGGTTCATACGCAGTATTTT. Its protein is CASSLRTQRVHTQYF. Full variable domain (missing parts from reference TRBV7-2 and TRBJ2-3): GAGVSQSPSNKVTEKGKDVELRCDPISGHTALYWYRQSLGQGLEFLIYFQGNSAPDKSGLPSDRFSAERTGGSVSTLTIQRTQQEDSAVYLCASSLRTQRVHTQYFGPGTRLTVL.

The chain joins TRBV28 to TRBJ2-7; a weak D match, TRBD2 (5 bases). Between the trimmed V and J ends, which lost 5 bases and 9 bases, there was a span of 20 bases. CDR3 length: 14 amino acids. CDR1 MDHEN and CDR2 SYDVKM come from the germline V gene. CDR3 residues: CASSPLQLGLAQYF. In DNA, the CDR3 is TGTGCCAGCAGTCCACTCCAACTGGGCCTAGCGCAGTACTTC.

The chain uses TRBV28 and TRBJ2-1, with 11 bases lining up with TRBD2. CDR3 length equals 14 residues. The V gene end was trimmed by 6 bases and the J gene end by 4 bases; junction bases not matched to a gene: 2. Germline CDR1 and CDR2: MDHEN and SYDVKM. The CDR3 sequence: CASSGTSGYNEQFF. CDR3 nucleotides: TGTGCCAGCAGCGGGACTAGCGGATACAATGAGCAGTTCTTC. Complete variable domain (other parts from reference TRBV28 and TRBJ2-1): DVKVTQSSRYLVKRTGEKVFLECVQDMDHENMFWYRQDPGLGLRLIYFSYDVKMKEKGDIPEGYSVSREKKERFSLILESASTNQTSMYLCASSGTSGYNEQFFGPGTRLTVL.

This clone was detected only a few times. This sequence joins TRBV4-3 and TRBJ2-7; D is unresolved. CDR3 length: 15 residues. Per the germline V gene, CDR1 is LGHNA and CDR2 is YSLEER. The germline V and J ends were trimmed by 0 bases and 3 bases, with 12 bases remaining between them. The CDR3 coding sequence is TGCGCCAGCAGCCAAGAGTTCGCGACTTACTACGAGCAGTACTTC. As protein: CASSQEFATYYEQYF.

DNA of the CDR3: TGCGCCAGCAGCCAAGATAGAGGGACAGGGCAAGAGACCCAGTACTTC. This translates into CASSQDRGTGQETQYF. This rearrangement joins TRBV4-1 to TRBJ2-5, with 9 bases matching TRBD1. CDR3 length: 16 amino acids. From germline, CDR1 is MGHRA and CDR2 YSYEKL. Trimming took 0 bases from V and 2 from J; bases not matched to a gene: 4.

In this sample, this clone turned up a few times. The CDR3, as DNA: TGTGCCAGCAGTTCCGGGACTAACATATTGAACACCGGGGAGCTGTTTTTT. This codes for CASSSGTNILNTGELFF. The rearrangement uses TRBV28 and TRBJ2-2; 7 positions agree with TRBD2. Germline assignment: CDR1 MDHEN and CDR2 SYDVKM. With V trimmed by 4 bases and J by 1 base, 9 bases remained unmatched. The CDR3 sequence is 17 residues long.

This clone was counted only a few times. This chain uses TRBV30 with TRBJ1-2; tentatively, D is TRBD1 (5 bases). V dropped 4 bases and J dropped 5 bases, with 14 bases sitting between them. This CDR3 spans 13 amino acids. Germline values: CDR1 GTSNPN, CDR2 SVGIG (reference sequence). CDR3 sequence: CAWNSGGLYGYTF. The CDR3 coding sequence is TGTGCCTGGAATAGCGGGGGATTGTATGGCTACACCTTC.